The present TCR beta chain was sequenced within a study of cytomegalovirus exposure and HLA in healthy donors. This clone was observed a handful of times. What it recognizes is unknown. Clones were read by immunoSEQ multiplex PCR, and TCRdb kept only the in-frame ones, dropping some. The table lists 170,000 or so clones, roughly 84% of them singletons. The CDR3 has 14 residues. The V gene's germline CDR1 is SGHAT and CDR2 FQNNGV. V dropped 6 bases and J dropped 3; count of bases not matched to a gene: 8. Study results and limitations: According to a subsequent analysis, TCR clusters from the first cohort were inclined to appear together in the 90 to 150 validation repertoires.

Sample: PBMCs. This clonotype originated in a woman younger than 35 in good health and CMV-seropositive. The chain links TRBV11-2 to TRBJ2-7; TRBD2 aligns across 7 bases. The CDR3 reads CASRLPGTNYEQYF. The CDR3 nucleotides read TGTGCCAGCAGACTTCCCGGGACTAACTACGAGCAGTACTTC.